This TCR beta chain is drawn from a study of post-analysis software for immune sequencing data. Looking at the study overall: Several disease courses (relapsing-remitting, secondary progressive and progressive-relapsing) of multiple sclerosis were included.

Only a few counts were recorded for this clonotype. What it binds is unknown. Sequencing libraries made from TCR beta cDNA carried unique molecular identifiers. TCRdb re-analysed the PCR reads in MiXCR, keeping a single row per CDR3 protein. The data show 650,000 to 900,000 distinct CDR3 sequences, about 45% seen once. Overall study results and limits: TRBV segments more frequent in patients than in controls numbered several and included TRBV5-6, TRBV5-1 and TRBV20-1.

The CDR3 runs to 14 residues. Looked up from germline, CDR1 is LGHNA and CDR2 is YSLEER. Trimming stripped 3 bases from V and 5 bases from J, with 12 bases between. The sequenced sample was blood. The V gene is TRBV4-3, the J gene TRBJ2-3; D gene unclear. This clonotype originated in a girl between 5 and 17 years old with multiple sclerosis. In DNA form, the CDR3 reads TGCGCCAGCAGCCAGAGGACGACTGGAGATACGCAGTATTTT. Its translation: CASSQRTTGDTQYF.